These T cell receptor beta chains were read from a single sample in a study of T cell changes during pregnancy in multiple sclerosis. This table comes from immunoSEQ multiplex PCR, and its TCRdb copy is limited to in-frame clones, with some not included. The profile shows 30,000 to 35,000 clones, about nine tenths of them singletons. The specimen comprised CD8+ T cells from peripheral blood mononuclear cells, sampled before pregnancy. These receptors came from a female donor with multiple sclerosis, enrolled in a pregnancy study. Each CDR3 is given with its conserved first and last residue. A D gene is named only where the DNA matches it firmly. Clone size is given for some rows only: seen once, a few or many times, or a class if the clone is expanded.

V gene,D gene,J gene,clone size,CDR3 DNA,CDR3 protein
TRBV7-8,TRBD1,TRBJ1-6,NA,TGTGCCAGCAGCTTAGGAAAGACAGGGGTGTCCTATAATTCACCCCTCCACTTT,CASSLGKTGVSYNSPLHF
TRBV7-9,NA,TRBJ2-7,few,TGTGCCAGCAGCACAGGGAACTCCTACGAGCAGTACTTC,CASSTGNSYEQYF
TRBV11-2,TRBD1,TRBJ1-1,medium-sized,TGTGCCAGCAGCCCTTTGACAGGGTTGGAGGCTGAAGCTTTCTTT,CASSPLTGLEAEAFF
TRBV13,NA,TRBJ2-7,NA,TGTGCCAGCAGCTTAGCCGCAGGAATGAACGAGCAGTACTTC,CASSLAAGMNEQYF
TRBV12-5,NA,TRBJ1-1,NA,TGTGCTAGTGGAACATTGAACACTGAAGCTTTCTTT,CASGTLNTEAFF
TRBV2,TRBD2,TRBJ2-1,NA,TGTGCCAGCCATTCGGGCGGGCTAGCGGGAGACGAGCAGTTCTTC,CASHSGGLAGDEQFF
TRBV4-3,NA,TRBJ2-5,NA,TGCGCCAGCAGCCAATTTTCGACAGGTGGAGGAGAGACCCAGTACTTC,CASSQFSTGGGETQYF
TRBV27,TRBD2,TRBJ2-1,NA,TGTGCCAGCAGTCAAAGACTAGCGGGGAATGAGCAGTTCTTC,CASSQRLAGNEQFF
TRBV19,NA,TRBJ1-1,NA,TGTGCCAGTAGTATGGTATCCTCAGGCCCTTTGAACACTGAAGCTTTCTTT,CASSMVSSGPLNTEAFF
TRBV7-9,TRBD2,TRBJ2-7,NA,TGTGCCAGCAGCCCCACTAGCGGGAGCCTGGACGAGCAGTACTTC,CASSPTSGSLDEQYF
TRBV6-5,NA,TRBJ1-1,once,TGTGCCAGCAGTTACTCGACAGAGAGAGGCACTGAAGCTTTCTTT,CASSYSTERGTEAFF
TRBV28,NA,TRBJ1-2,NA,TGTGCCAGCAGTTTATACAGGGTTGGCTATGGCTACACCTTC,CASSLYRVGYGYTF
TRBV2,NA,TRBJ2-5,NA,TGTGCCAGCAGTGATCTTGCGGGACGGTTCTCGGAGACCCAGTACTTC,CASSDLAGRFSETQYF